Here is one T cell receptor (beta chain) with its context. The table came from immunoSEQ multiplex PCR; TCRdb's copy has only in-frame clones and leaves some out. The profile shows under 850,000 clones, 80% to 95% of them singletons. The CDR3 consists of 13 residues. Trimming left V 2 bases short and J 3 bases short, with 8 bases between. Per the germline V gene, CDR1 is SGHNT and CDR2 is YENEEA. This sample is drawn from a study of shared clonotypes between healthy human individuals. The naive CD8 fraction comprised CD45RO-negative cells positively selected for CCR7 and excluded terminally differentiated effector memory CD45RA+ cells.

The receptor was derived from a man in his thirties or forties in good health. Specimen: naive CD8+ T cells sorted from blood. This chain uses TRBV11-3 with TRBJ2-7; D is tentatively TRBD1 or TRBD2 (5 bases each). The CDR3 protein is CASSLSGGYEQYF. As DNA, the CDR3 is TGTGCCAGCAGCTTATCTGGGGGCTACGAGCAGTACTTC.